This T cell receptor (beta chain) was obtained from a study of shared clonotypes between healthy human individuals. Whole-study findings and limits: Non-shared clonotypes displayed generation probabilities falling below those of clonotypes present in all four donors.

It was at deep level that the assay was run. Data came from immunoSEQ multiplex PCR; TCRdb stores just in-frame clones and leaves some out. The sample shows 1.5 million to 1.9 million clones, around 98% of them seen only once. Recent acute infections and vaccinations were absent in the healthy HIV-negative adult donors. Regarding this clone: Its antigen is currently unknown.

This clonotype originated in a young man in good health. The sequencing sample was made of naive CD4+ T cells sorted from blood. As to subset: CD45RA+ positively selected.

In DNA form, the CDR3 reads TGCGCCAGCAGCTTCGCCTCCGGGTGGATCTCCGGGGGTTCGGAGACCCAGTACTTC. Its translation: CASSFASGWISGGSETQYF. This chain joins TRBV5-1 and TRBJ2-5; maybe TRBD2 (6 bases). From germline, CDR1 is SGHRS and CDR2 YFSETQ. Trimming removed 2 bases at V and 5 bases at J, with 28 bases between. This CDR3 comprises 19 residues. Full variable domain (missing parts from reference TRBV5-1 and TRBJ2-5): KAGVTQTPRYLIKTRGQQVTLSCSPISGHRSVSWYQQTPGQGLQFLFEYFSETQRNKGNFPGRFSGRQFSNSRSEMNVSTLELGDSALYLCASSFASGWISGGSETQYFGPGTRLLVL.